The 22 T cell receptor beta chains presented below share a single source sample, sequenced in a study of monozygotic twins with inflammatory bowel disease. TCRdb reprocessed the 5' RACE reads, keeping one entry per CDR3 protein, no DNA. The record lists about 99,000 distinct CDR3 sequences, of which the ten most abundant hold approximately 1.8%. Sequenced input: blood. These receptors were obtained from a human donor with ulcerative colitis or Crohn's disease, or a healthy co-twin of an affected twin (not recorded which).

V usage is TRBV20-1 and J usage is TRBJ1-2. The CDR3 is 14 residues long. The germline gives CDR1 DFQATT, CDR2 SNEGSKA (reference sequence). This CDR3 is CSAYTGPGMYGYTF.

This chain joins TRBV27 and TRBJ2-5; TCRdb lists TRBD2, though no DNA is available to test this call. This CDR3 is 16 amino acids long. Looked up from germline, CDR1 is MNHEY and CDR2 is SMNVEV (reference sequence). The CDR3 sequence: CASSRVGLAGRETQYF.

This chain links TRBV12-3 or TRBV12-4 with TRBJ1-1; TCRdb's D call of TRBD1 is untestable without DNA. This CDR3 comprises 19 residues. The CDR3 loop is CASSRARQPTLIMNTEAFF.

The chain carries TRBV7-2 and TRBJ2-3. The CDR3 is made up of 12 amino acids. Germline V gene sequence: CDR1 SGHTA, CDR2 FQGNSA. Here the CDR3 reads CASSLGVSGQYF.

The chain links TRBV15 to TRBJ2-5; TCRdb names TRBD1, which stays unverified in the absence of DNA. The CDR3 has 17 residues. The V gene's germline CDR1 is LNHNV and CDR2 YYDKDF (reference sequence). Here the CDR3 reads CATSRGGSDRGRKTQYF.

The chain is built from TRBV3-1 and TRBJ2-5; TCRdb calls TRBD2, which cannot be checked without DNA. The length of the CDR3 is 18 residues. The V gene's germline CDR1 is LGHDT and CDR2 YNNKEL (reference sequence). Here the CDR3 reads CASSQERLGTPWGETQYF.

This CDR3 is CASSYRTAQETQYF. This sequence joins TRBV6-2 or TRBV6-3 and TRBJ2-5; TCRdb indicates TRBD1, and absent DNA this call remains unverified. The CDR3 runs 14 residues. Germline V gene lookup returns CDR1 MNHEY and CDR2 SVGEGT.

V gene TRBV5-1 combines with J gene TRBJ2-2. The V gene's germline CDR1 is SGHRS and CDR2 YFSETQ. This CDR3 contains 17 residues. CDR3 amino acids: CASSLNRGSSNTGELFF.

This chain uses TRBV20-1 with TRBJ1-1; TCRdb names TRBD1, which stays unverified in the absence of DNA. The CDR3 length is 14 residues. Looked up from germline, CDR1 is DFQATT and CDR2 is SNEGSKA (reference sequence). CDR3: CSASKEGGNTEAFF.

This CDR3 is CASLTQGNTEAFF. The chain links TRBV2 to TRBJ1-1; absent DNA, TCRdb's TRBD1 call cannot be checked. Germline assignment: CDR1 SNHLY and CDR2 FYNNEI. The CDR3 is 13 amino acids.

J is TRBJ2-7 and V is TRBV15. Germline lookup yields CDR1 LNHNV and CDR2 YYDKDF (reference sequence). This CDR3 comprises 15 residues. The CDR3 spells CATSLATGGIYEQHF. Drawing the rest from reference TRBV15 and TRBJ2-7, the complete variable domain is DAMVIQNPRYQVTQFGKPVTLSCSQTLNHNVMYWYQQKSSQAPKLLFHYYDKDFNNEADTPDNFQSRRPNTSFCFLDIRSPGLGDTAMYLCATSLATGGIYEQHFGPGTRLTVT.

The chain carries TRBV30 and TRBJ2-3; TCRdb's D call, TRBD1, is unchecked because there is no DNA. CDR1 and CDR2 (germline): GTSNPN, SVGIG (reference sequence). The CDR3 has 14 residues. CDR3 region: CAWSRDSRTDTQYF.

This chain's CDR3 is CASSLVGEQFF. V gene TRBV7-9 combines with J gene TRBJ2-1. This CDR3 is 11 amino acids long. Per the germline V gene, CDR1 is SEHNR and CDR2 is FQNEAQ (reference sequence).

This chain uses TRBV11-2 with TRBJ2-3; TCRdb proposes TRBD2, but this gene call is untestable without DNA. The CDR3 is 13 amino acids. Germline CDR1 reads SGHAT; CDR2 reads FQNNGV. CDR3 residues: CATQRGRTDTQYF. Full variable domain (remainder filled in from reference TRBV11-2 and TRBJ2-3): EAGVAQSPRYKIIEKRQSVAFWCNPISGHATLYWYQQILGQGPKLLIQFQNNGVVDDSQLPKDRFSAERLKGVDSTLKIQPAKLEDSAVYLCATQRGRTDTQYFGPGTRLTVL.

The rearrangement links TRBV5-1 to TRBJ2-3. Germline CDR1 reads SGHRS; CDR2 reads YFSETQ. The CDR3 has 13 amino acids. This CDR3 is CASSLGVIDTQYF.

V is TRBV7-2 and J is TRBJ2-2; no DNA is available, so the TRBD1 call from TCRdb remains unchecked. CDR1 SGHTA and CDR2 FQGNSA come from the germline V gene. The CDR3 has 16 amino acids. The CDR3 spells CASSLQGGFDTGELFF.

V usage is TRBV30 and J usage is TRBJ1-5; TCRdb outputs TRBD1, but without DNA this stays unchecked. Per germline, CDR1 GTSNPN and CDR2 SVGIG (reference sequence). The CDR3 totals 16 residues. The chain's CDR3 is CAWKASGNSHNQPQHF.

The chain employs TRBV7-2 and TRBJ2-2; TCRdb outputs TRBD2, but without DNA this stays unchecked. The germline gives CDR1 SGHTA, CDR2 FQGNSA. The CDR3 loop spans 17 amino acids. CDR3 sequence: CASSLTRALLNTGELFF.

The chain carries TRBV19 and TRBJ2-4; without DNA, the TCRdb call of TRBD2 cannot be checked. Germline CDR1 LNHDA, CDR2 SQIVND (reference sequence). The CDR3 spans 16 residues. CDR3 region: CASSITGSGAKNIQYF.

This chain joins TRBV18 and TRBJ2-3. CDR1 is KGHSH, CDR2 LQKENI, per germline. This CDR3 region has 12 residues. The CDR3 reads CASSSPRDTQYF.

The chain employs TRBV20-1 and TRBJ2-1. CDR1 and CDR2 (germline): DFQATT, SNEGSKA (reference sequence). The CDR3 is made up of 13 amino acids. CDR3 protein: CSARVVNNNEQFF.

The rearrangement uses TRBV7-9 and TRBJ2-7. There are 13 residues in the CDR3. Looked up from germline, CDR1 is SEHNR and CDR2 is FQNEAQ (reference sequence). The CDR3 loop reads CASRKVVSSEQYF. Filled out from reference TRBV7-9 and TRBJ2-7, the complete variable domain reads DTGVSQNPRHKITKRGQNVTFRCDPISEHNRLYWYRQTLGQGPEFLTYFQNEAQLEKSRLLSDRFSAERPKGSFSTLEIQRTEQGDSAMYLCASRKVVSSEQYFGPGTRLTVT.